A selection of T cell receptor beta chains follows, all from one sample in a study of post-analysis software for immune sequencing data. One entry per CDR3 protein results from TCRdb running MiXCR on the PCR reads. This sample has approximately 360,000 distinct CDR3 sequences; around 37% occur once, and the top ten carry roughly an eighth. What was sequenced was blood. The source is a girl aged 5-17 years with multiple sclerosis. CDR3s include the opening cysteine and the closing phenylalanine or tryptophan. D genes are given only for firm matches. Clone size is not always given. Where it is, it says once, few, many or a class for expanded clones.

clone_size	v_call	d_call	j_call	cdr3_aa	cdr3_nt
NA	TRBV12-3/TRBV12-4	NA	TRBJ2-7	CASSFDRKRQYF	TGTGCCAGCAGTTTTGACAGGAAGAGGCAGTACTTC
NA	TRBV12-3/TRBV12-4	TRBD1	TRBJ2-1	CASSLSQGAGETQFF	TGTGCCAGCAGTTTATCACAGGGGGCAGGAGAGACCCAGTTCTTC
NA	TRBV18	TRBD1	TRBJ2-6	CASSSGTGTSGANVLTF	TGTGCCAGCTCATCCGGGACAGGGACGTCTGGGGCCAACGTCCTGACTTTC
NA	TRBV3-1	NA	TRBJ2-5	CASSPLQGGGETQYF	TGTGCCAGCAGCCCCCTCCAGGGAGGAGGGGAGACCCAGTACTTC
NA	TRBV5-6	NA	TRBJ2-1	CASSPGAGPAFF	TGTGCCAGCAGCCCGGGGGCCGGCCCAGCGTTCTTC
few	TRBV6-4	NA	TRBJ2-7	CASSDSGRPNERLWGCEQYF	TGTGCCAGCAGTGACTCGGGCAGGCCAAACGAGAGGTTATGGGGTTGCGAGCAGTACTTC
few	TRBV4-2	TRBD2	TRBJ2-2	CASSQETSGSTGELFF	TGTGCCAGCAGCCAAGAAACTAGCGGCTCCACCGGGGAGCTGTTTTTT
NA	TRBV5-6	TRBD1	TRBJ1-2	CASSSWTGGAGGYTF	TGTGCCAGCAGCTCCTGGACAGGGGGCGCGGGTGGCTACACCTTC
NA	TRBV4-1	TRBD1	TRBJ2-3	CASSQLGQGIDTQYF	TGCGCCAGCAGCCAACTTGGACAGGGGATTGATACGCAGTATTTT
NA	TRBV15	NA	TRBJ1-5	CATSRGRGAGQPQHF	TGTGCCACCAGCAGAGGCAGGGGTGCGGGGCAGCCCCAGCATTTT
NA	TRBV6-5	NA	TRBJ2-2	CASSWQGNTGELFF	TGTGCCAGCAGTTGGCAGGGGAACACCGGGGAGCTGTTTTTT
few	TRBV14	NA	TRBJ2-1	CASSQQGNEQFF	TGTGCCAGCAGCCAACAGGGAAATGAGCAGTTCTTC
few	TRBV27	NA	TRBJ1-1	CASSFVGLNTEAFF	TGTGCCAGCAGTTTTGTGGGGCTGAACACTGAAGCTTTCTTT
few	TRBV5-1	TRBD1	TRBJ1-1	CASSPRGTGDTEAFF	TGCGCCAGCAGCCCGAGAGGGACAGGGGACACTGAAGCTTTCTTT
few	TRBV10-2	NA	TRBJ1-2	CASSEPGMGNYGYTF	TGCGCCAGCAGTGAGCCGGGGATGGGTAACTATGGCTACACCTTC
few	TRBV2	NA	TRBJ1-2	CASSITLGSYGYTF	TGTGCCAGCAGTATTACCCTGGGGTCCTATGGCTACACCTTC
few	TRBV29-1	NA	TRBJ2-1	CSVVGGANLKYNEQFF	TGCAGCGTTGTGGGGGGCGCAAACTTAAAGTACAATGAGCAGTTCTTC
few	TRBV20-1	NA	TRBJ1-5	CSARRQVDQPQHF	TGCAGTGCTAGAAGACAGGTGGATCAGCCCCAGCATTTT
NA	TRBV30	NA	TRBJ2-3	CAWSFGVDTQYF	TGTGCCTGGAGTTTTGGTGTGGATACGCAGTATTTT